This passage covers 24 T cell receptor beta chains from one sample sequenced in a study of CD8+CD57+ T cells in acquired aplastic anemia. Profiling of TCR beta VDJ combinations and CDR3 sequences used genomic DNA as template. TCRdb reprocessed the reads with MiXCR, giving one entry per CDR3 protein. The sample lists some 160,000 distinct CDR3 sequences, roughly 50% occurring once. An expansion of CD8+CD57+ cells by flow cytometry had been shown in patients chosen for sequencing. The specimen was sorted CD4+, CD8+, or CD8+CD57+ T cells (not recorded which) from PBMCs. Receptors were obtained from a human donor with aplastic anemia.

The V and J genes are TRBV10-3 and TRBJ2-2; possible D gene TRBD1, 5 bases. The CDR3 spans 17 residues. With 0 bases removed from V and 1 base from J, the gap between germline ends came to 12 bases. Germline V gene lookup returns CDR1 ENHRY and CDR2 SYGVKD. CDR3: CAISESARQRNTGELFF. The CDR3 coding sequence is TGTGCCATCAGTGAGTCCGCTAGACAGCGGAACACCGGGGAGCTGTTTTTT.

The sample holds a few counts of this clonotype. V gene TRBV10-1 combines with J gene TRBJ2-1, with TRBD2 matching over 9 bases. The CDR3 covers 16 residues. Trimming cost V 4 bases and J 2 bases; bases outside gene matches: 6. The V gene's germline CDR1 is WNHNN and CDR2 SYGVQD (reference sequence). The CDR3 here is CASSGGLAEAYNEQFF. CDR3 nucleotide sequence: TGCGCCAGCAGTGGGGGACTAGCTGAAGCCTACAATGAGCAGTTCTTC.

This clonotype was recorded at least ten times. The chain joins TRBV2 to TRBJ1-1; D uncertain. V shed 3 bases and J shed 5 bases, with 10 bases lying between them. CDR1 and CDR2 (germline): SNHLY, FYNNEI. The CDR3 contains 13 residues. The CDR3 protein is CASSDSGWTEAFF. Written as DNA, the CDR3 is TGTGCCAGCAGTGACTCGGGGTGGACTGAAGCTTTCTTT.

This clonotype has a count of ten or more. The chain uses TRBV6-1 and TRBJ2-1; tentatively, D is TRBD1 (6 bases). V lost 2 bases and J 9 bases, leaving 23 bases between the germline ends. From germline, CDR1 is MNHNS and CDR2 SASEGT. The CDR3 loop spans 17 amino acids. The CDR3 DNA sequence: TGTGCCAGCAGTGAATGGGGGACATCGTCCTCCACGTTTGAGCAGTTCTTC. Its translation: CASSEWGTSSSTFEQFF.

The V call is TRBV19, the J call TRBJ1-1, with 8 nucleotides matching TRBD1. CDR1 is LNHDA, CDR2 SQIVND, per germline (reference sequence). The CDR3 runs to 13 residues. The V and J ends lost 9 bases and 2 bases, in that order; junction bases with no gene match: 5. The DNA for the CDR3 is TGTGCCAGCAACGACAGGGGCAACACTGAAGCTTTCTTT. Translated: CASNDRGNTEAFF.

In this sample, this clonotype turned up many times. The V gene is TRBV20-1, the J gene TRBJ1-2; D uncertain. Trimming cost V 3 bases and J 3 bases, with 20 bases left between them. Germline V CDR1 and CDR2: DFQATT, SNEGSKA (reference sequence). The CDR3 loop spans 16 amino acids. CDR3 in amino acids: CSARLGYRKPYYGYTF. The CDR3 DNA follows: TGCAGTGCTAGGTTGGGTTACAGAAAACCTTACTATGGCTACACCTTC.

Notes on this clonotype: A junction boundary mismatches the germline segment, possibly from a read error. The chain combines TRBV29-1 with TRBJ1-3, with TRBD1 as a possible D gene (5 bases). The CDR3 is 12 amino acids. Per germline, CDR1 SQVTM and CDR2 ANQGSEA. The CDR3 spells CSVRDPGNTIYF. The CDR3 bases are TGCAGCGTTAGGGACCCTGGGAACACCATATATTTT.

Of note for this clonotype: At one end the junction does not follow the germline gene, possibly because of a read error. The chain's CDR3 is CASSLNVNTEAFF. CDR3 DNA sequence: TGTGCTAGCAGCTTAAACGTCAACACTGAAGCTTTCTTT. The V call is TRBV7-7, the J call TRBJ1-1; D not certain. There are 13 residues in the CDR3. Germline loops: CDR1 SSHAT, CDR2 FNYEAQ (reference sequence).

This clonotype was found many times. The gene calls are TRBV5-4 and TRBJ2-2; 9 bases are a match to TRBD1. V lost 2 bases to trimming and J lost 3 bases; unmatched junction nucleotides: 8. The CDR3 length is 17 residues. The germline V gene encodes CDR1 SGHNT and CDR2 YYREEE (reference sequence). The CDR3 DNA reads TGTGCCAGCAGCTTCCCCCCGGGACAGGGTGACACCGGGGAGCTGTTTTTT. It translates to CASSFPPGQGDTGELFF.

As regards this clonotype: The junction and the germline gene differ at one end; a read error may be behind it. The DNA of the CDR3 is TGCGCCAGCAAGCGAGGGACAGCGGATTCACCCCTCCACTTT. It yields the protein CASKRGTADSPLHF. The V gene is TRBV6-2 or TRBV6-3, the J gene TRBJ1-6; 7 bases agree with TRBD1. Per germline, CDR1 MNHEY and CDR2 SVGEGT. The CDR3 sequence is 14 residues long.

To note about this clonotype: With a much larger clone just one base away, this may be a read error. The missing conserved phenylalanine or tryptophan at the end of this CDR3 makes a read error likely. This chain joins TRBV11-2 and TRBJ2-1; D uncertain. The CDR3 spans 17 residues. Trimming cost V 1 base and J 0 bases, with 13 bases left between them. Germline lookup yields CDR1 SGHAT and CDR2 FQNNGV. The CDR3 sequence: CASSLGAASSSYNEQFS. The CDR3 DNA sequence: TGTGCCAGCAGCTTAGGGGCAGCCTCGAGCTCCTACAATGAGCAGTTCTCC.

Ten or more counts support this clonotype. The rearrangement uses TRBV9 and TRBJ1-1; D ambiguous. V gave up 7 bases and J gave up 1 base, with 8 bases separating them. This CDR3 region has 12 residues. CDR1 SGDLS and CDR2 YYNGEE come from the germline V gene. The CDR3 sequence: CASGKSNTEAFF. In nucleotides, the CDR3 is TGTGCCAGCGGCAAGTCGAACACTGAAGCTTTCTTT.

This chain joins TRBV18 and TRBJ1-2; D unclear. CDR1 and CDR2 (germline): KGHSH, LQKENI. The ends were cut back, 3 bases at V and 6 bases at J, with 11 bases in the middle. The CDR3 totals 13 residues. CDR3 DNA: TGTGCCAGCTCACCCCCTACTAGAGATGGCTACACCTTC. Amino acids: CASSPPTRDGYTF.

This rearrangement joins TRBV12-3 or TRBV12-4 to TRBJ2-7, with D perhaps matching TRBD1 or TRBD2 (5 bases each). The CDR3 length is 14 residues. V dropped 1 base and J dropped 3 bases, with 10 bases sitting between them. CDR3 residues: CASSLGDLYYEQYF. The CDR3 DNA sequence: TGTGCCAGCAGTTTAGGGGACCTGTACTACGAGCAGTACTTC.

This clonotype was counted at least ten times. The rearrangement joins TRBV7-3 to TRBJ1-2; 10 nucleotides agree with TRBD1. This CDR3 comprises 16 residues. Trimming at V came to 4 bases and at J to 10 bases, leaving 15 bases not matched to a gene. The V gene's germline CDR1 is SGHTA and CDR2 FQGTGA. CDR3 nucleotides: TGTGCCAGCAGCTACCTCGGACAGGGGGGCCCATCGGACTACACCTTC. Translated: CASSYLGQGGPSDYTF.

J is TRBJ1-2 and V is TRBV29-1; 10 bases are shared with TRBD1. The CDR3 spans 15 residues. Per the germline V gene, CDR1 is SQVTM and CDR2 is ANQGSEA. Losses at the gene ends were 1 base for V and 2 bases for J; bases not matched to a gene: 4. DNA for the CDR3: TGCAGCGTTGAAGGCGACAGGGGGCGAAACTATGGCTACACCTTC. Its translation is CSVEGDRGRNYGYTF.

The chain combines TRBV29-1 with TRBJ2-5; D perhaps matches TRBD2 (7 bases). V lost 7 bases and J 5 bases, leaving 23 bases between the germline ends. The CDR3 runs 15 residues. Germline CDR1 is SQVTM and CDR2 is ANQGSEA. The CDR3 is CSGQRGGGAGETQYF. The DNA of the CDR3 is TGCAGCGGTCAGAGGGGTGGGGGGGCCGGGGAGACCCAGTACTTC.

The rearrangement uses TRBV5-1 and TRBJ1-2; D might be TRBD1 (6 bases). The germline V gene encodes CDR1 SGHRS and CDR2 YFSETQ. The CDR3 has 13 amino acids. Trimming took 0 bases from V and 8 from J, leaving 11 bases between them. The CDR3 here is CASSLAAGDGYTF. For the CDR3, the DNA is TGCGCCAGCAGCTTGGCGGCAGGGGACGGCTACACCTTC.

The rearrangement links TRBV25-1 to TRBJ1-1, with no clear D. This CDR3 is 15 amino acids long. Trimming left V 0 bases short and J 1 base short, with 9 bases between. Germline CDR1 and CDR2: MGHDK and SYGVNS. The CDR3 nucleotides are TGTGCCAGCAGTGAATATCTAGAACCGAACACTGAAGCTTTCTTT. It codes for CASSEYLEPNTEAFF.

Of note for this clonotype: A much larger clonotype is one base distant, so this may be a read error. Because the CDR3 is missing its conserved closing phenylalanine or tryptophan, this is likely a read error. The chain links TRBV5-1 to TRBJ2-7; 7 nucleotides agree with TRBD1. CDR1 is SGHRS and CDR2 is YFSETQ in the germline V gene. The CDR3 is made up of 14 amino acids. V was clipped by 1 base and J by 2 bases; unmatched bases: 3. The chain's CDR3 is CASSLTGATYEQYS. DNA of the CDR3: TGCGCCAGCAGCTTGACAGGGGCGACCTACGAGCAGTACTCC.

Only a few counts were recorded for this clonotype. V usage is TRBV2 and J usage is TRBJ1-2; 11 nucleotides line up with TRBD1. The germline V gene encodes CDR1 SNHLY and CDR2 FYNNEI. CDR3 size: 20 residues. The ends lost 4 bases at V and 4 bases at J; junction bases unmatched: 20. The CDR3 region has the DNA TGTGCCAGCAGTGCGGGGACAGGGGGAACTATGATTCCCCCCCCCTATGGCTACACCTTC. Translating gives CASSAGTGGTMIPPPYGYTF. The full variable domain, rest sourced from reference TRBV2 and TRBJ1-2, is EPEVTQTPSHQVTQMGQEVILRCVPISNHLYFYWYRQILGQKVEFLVSFYNNEISEKSEIFDDQFSVERPDGSNFTLKIRSTKLEDSAMYFCASSAGTGGTMIPPPYGYTFGSGTRLTVV.

There are a few counts of this clonotype. The J gene is TRBJ2-4, the V gene TRBV2; D perhaps matches TRBD2 (5 bases). The CDR3 covers 15 residues. The germline V gene has CDR1 SNHLY and CDR2 FYNNEI. V lost 5 bases to trimming and J lost 7 bases, with 18 bases between them. CDR3 in DNA: TGTGCCAGCAGTCCCACGGTGGGAGTTTGGAACATTCAGTACTTC. It translates to CASSPTVGVWNIQYF.

This clonotype appeared many times. V and J are TRBV29-1 and TRBJ1-2, with TRBD1 matching 10 bases. The length of the CDR3 is 15 residues. V shed 5 bases, J shed 0 bases, and the junction held 6 bases outside the gene matches. CDR1 is SQVTM and CDR2 is ANQGSEA in the germline V gene. CDR3 amino acids: CSVPRDRGPNYGYTF. Here the CDR3 DNA reads TGCAGCGTTCCCCGGGACAGGGGCCCTAACTATGGCTACACCTTC.

This clonotype was counted only a few times. The missing conserved phenylalanine or tryptophan at the end of this CDR3 makes a read error likely. This chain joins TRBV9 and TRBJ2-7; no definite D call. Trimming removed 0 bases from V and 6 bases from J, with 7 bases in between. This CDR3 region has 12 residues. Germline V gene data show CDR1 as SGDLS and CDR2 as YYNGEE. The CDR3 loop reads CASSVGGGEQYL. Here the CDR3 DNA reads TGTGCCAGCAGCGTAGGTGGTGGCGAGCAGTACCTC.